This record covers a single TCR beta chain. CDR3 length: 14 amino acids. The V end was cut by 0 bases, the J end by 6 bases, with 11 bases between. Per germline, CDR1 ENHRY and CDR2 SYGVKD. This entry comes from a study of blood T cell repertoires in COVID-19. Across the whole study: From T cells, B-cell-depleted T cells, or PBMCs came the material, which was cDNA or gDNA.

Authors' data handling: Using reference gene primer amplification, nucleated cell counts were estimated. Profiled with immunoSEQ multiplex PCR; TCRdb holds only in-frame clones, not every one. V, J and clone size derive from that table, while D and trimming were established from the DNA sequence. The sample consists of approximately 65,000 clones, 70% to 90% of them appearing once. Material: peripheral blood. This chain connects TRBV10-3 to TRBJ1-2; the D is unclear. The source is a man in his forties with acute or convalescent COVID-19. The CDR3 coding sequence is TGTGCCATCAGTGAGTCGGAGGGAGTTGATGGCTACACCTTC. Its protein product is CAISESEGVDGYTF.